This is a list of T cell receptor beta chains from one sample in a study of tumor-infiltrating lymphocytes in localized non-small cell lung cancer. Produced via immunoSEQ multiplex PCR; TCRdb's table is partial and in-frame only. The table includes about 12,000 clones, around 80% detected once. Sequenced sample: lung tumor tissue. The receptors come from a human donor with non-small cell lung cancer. CDR3s leave out the opening cysteine and the closing phenylalanine or tryptophan. Fields, in order: CDR3 protein, clone size, V gene, J gene. Clone size is stated in some rows and not others, as once, few, many or a class when expanded.

ASSLPRGGDNYGYT	NA	TRBV5-1	TRBJ1-2
ASRDRGLGYGYT	NA	TRBV6-5	TRBJ1-2
ASNLAAGANVLT	NA	TRBV6-5	TRBJ2-6
ASSESTGAYNEQF	NA	TRBV10-1	TRBJ2-1
ASSYTGQATNEKLF	NA	TRBV6-5	TRBJ1-4
ASSLEGREEKLF	NA	TRBV5-1	TRBJ1-4
SGNEGHNEQF	NA	TRBV29-1	TRBJ2-1
ASSFEGRKTEAF	NA	TRBV5-4	TRBJ1-1
ASSFEDREKLF	NA	TRBV7-2	TRBJ1-4
ASSEGFGGGNQPQH	NA	TRBV6-1	TRBJ1-5
ASSQGREETQY	NA	TRBV4-2	TRBJ2-5
ASSQGSGVTYEQY	NA	TRBV4-1	TRBJ2-7
ASSLVGTDIQETQY	NA	TRBV5-1	TRBJ2-5
ASSQYNFRVYEQY	NA	TRBV14	TRBJ2-7
ASSLSRQVLNYGYT	NA	TRBV5-1	TRBJ1-2
ASSSWTVSMAKNIQY	NA	TRBV18	TRBJ2-4
ASSVVLSGANVLT	NA	TRBV9	TRBJ2-6
ASSQGHSTDTQY	few	TRBV7-6	TRBJ2-3
ASTLRGNTEAF	few	TRBV7-2	TRBJ1-1
ASSLVARAGPDTQY	few	TRBV5-6	TRBJ2-3
ASRGTVGLDEQY	NA	TRBV6-1	TRBJ2-7
ASSPRDRGQETQY	NA	TRBV18	TRBJ2-5
ASNNPGKAGEQY	once	TRBV2	TRBJ2-7
SVGGQDQPQH	NA	TRBV29-1	TRBJ1-5
ASRRTGGTEAF	NA	TRBV6-5	TRBJ1-1
SVLYDRARDQPQH	NA	TRBV29-1	TRBJ1-5
ASSESRGGTEAF	NA	TRBV10-1	TRBJ1-1
ASSFYEQY	NA	TRBV7-2	TRBJ2-7
SVEVQEETQY	NA	TRBV29-1	TRBJ2-5
ASSNYREGATDTQY	NA	TRBV5-4	TRBJ2-3
ASSRTGGNQPQH	NA	TRBV6-5	TRBJ1-5
ASSQETDTQY	NA	TRBV5-1	TRBJ2-3
ASSVLGTSTEAF	once	TRBV6-6	TRBJ1-1
AWSVPTAVGHT	NA	TRBV30	TRBJ1-2
ASSGTSGESSYNEQF	once	TRBV6-4	TRBJ2-1
ASSYSSTRGETQY	once	TRBV6-5	TRBJ2-5
ASSYERGVRLDTQY	NA	TRBV6-5	TRBJ2-3
ASSMETTGNTIY	NA	TRBV19	TRBJ1-3
ASSESSRVTGELF	NA	TRBV5-6	TRBJ2-2
ASRDDLTGGARRLEQY	few	TRBV2	TRBJ2-7
ASRAVNDYGYT	NA	TRBV19	TRBJ1-2
ASSQGQQLAKNIQY	once	TRBV4-1	TRBJ2-4
ASRGIGYEQY	NA	TRBV27	TRBJ2-7
ASSVGQLSNQPQH	NA	TRBV10-2	TRBJ1-5
ASSFGTGLNTGELF	NA	TRBV5-1	TRBJ2-2
SAYRVHGYT	few	TRBV20-1	TRBJ1-2
ASSPREGPIEKLF	once	TRBV6-5	TRBJ1-4
ASKLSGDTQY	NA	TRBV7-6	TRBJ2-3